This is a list of T cell receptor beta chains from one sample in a study of human CD8 memory T cell subsets. For each CDR3 protein, TCRdb gives one entry from its re-call of the 5' RACE reads, without DNA. The sample data list approximately 6,700 distinct CDR3 sequences. The sequenced sample was CD8+ T cells from PBMCs. Receptors were obtained from a human donor in good health. Both conserved end residues are part of each CDR3. Clone size is not always given. Where it is, it says once, few, many or a class for expanded clones.

TRBJ2-4 TRBV27 NA CASSSQLAKNIQYF
TRBJ1-5 TRBV12-3/TRBV12-4 NA CASMHGTDNQPQHF
TRBJ2-1 TRBV13 NA CASSLGLAGVNEQFF
TRBJ1-2 TRBV29-1 NA CSVEVDSYGYTF
TRBJ2-7 TRBV20-1 NA CSARGQDRYEQYF
TRBJ1-1 TRBV29-1 NA CSVEEGGWIKTEAFF
TRBJ1-3 TRBV7-9 medium-sized CASSYSGTGGGNTIYF
TRBJ2-2 TRBV20-1 NA CSALPPAGPPNTGELFF
TRBJ2-7 TRBV4-3 NA CASSQGLAGGDEQYF
TRBJ2-1 TRBV19 NA CASSMGGLGYNEQFF
TRBJ1-6 TRBV4-3 NA CASSQQEQGPGGRPLHF
TRBJ2-1 TRBV12-3/TRBV12-4 NA CASSFLGNNEQFF